These 2 T cell receptor beta chains share one sample of origin, sequenced in a study of T cells expressing NK-cell markers. Following a re-call of the 5' RACE reads, TCRdb has one entry per CDR3 protein and lacks DNA. The repertoire table contains 300,000 to 500,000 distinct CDR3 sequences. The material sequenced was blood T cells: a sorted CD56 or NKG2C T cell subset, CD4+ or CD8+ T cells, or bulk PBMC T cells (not recorded which). These receptors were obtained from a woman aged 45 to 65 in good health.

The gene calls are TRBV4-1 and TRBJ1-1; TCRdb indicates TRBD1, and absent DNA this call remains unverified. Germline V gives CDR1 MGHRA, CDR2 YSYEKL. The CDR3 runs 14 residues. CDR3 in amino acids: CASSQQRGHTEAFF.

The chain uses TRBV6-4 and TRBJ1-2. The CDR3 loop spans 13 amino acids. Germline V gene sequence: CDR1 MRHNA, CDR2 SNTAGT. CDR3 region: CASSRALNYGYTF.